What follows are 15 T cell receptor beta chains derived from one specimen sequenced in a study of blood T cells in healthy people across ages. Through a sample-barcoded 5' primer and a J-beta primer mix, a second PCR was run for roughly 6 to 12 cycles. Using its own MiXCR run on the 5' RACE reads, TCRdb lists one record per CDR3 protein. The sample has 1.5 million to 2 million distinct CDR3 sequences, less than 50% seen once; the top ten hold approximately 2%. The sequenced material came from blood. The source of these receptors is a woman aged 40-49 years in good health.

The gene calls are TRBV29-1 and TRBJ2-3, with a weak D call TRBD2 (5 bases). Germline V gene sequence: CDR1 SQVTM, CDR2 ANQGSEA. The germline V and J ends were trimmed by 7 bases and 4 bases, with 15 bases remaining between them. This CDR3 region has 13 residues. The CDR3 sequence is CSAAGGPPDTQYF. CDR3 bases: TGCAGCGCCGCCGGCGGGCCGCCAGATACGCAGTATTTT.

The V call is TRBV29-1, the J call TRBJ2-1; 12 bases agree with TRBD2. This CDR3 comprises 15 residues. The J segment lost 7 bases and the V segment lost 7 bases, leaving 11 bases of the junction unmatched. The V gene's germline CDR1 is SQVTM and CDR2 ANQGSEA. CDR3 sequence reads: CSATEASGGGNEQFF. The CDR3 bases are TGCAGCGCCACCGAGGCTAGCGGGGGGGGGAATGAGCAGTTCTTC.

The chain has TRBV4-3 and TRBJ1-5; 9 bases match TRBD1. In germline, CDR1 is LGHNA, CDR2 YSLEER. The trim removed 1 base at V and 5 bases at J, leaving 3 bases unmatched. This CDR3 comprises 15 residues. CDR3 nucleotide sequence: TGCGCCAGCAGCCAAGTCACAGGGGGCTATCAGCCCCAGCATTTT. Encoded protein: CASSQVTGGYQPQHF.

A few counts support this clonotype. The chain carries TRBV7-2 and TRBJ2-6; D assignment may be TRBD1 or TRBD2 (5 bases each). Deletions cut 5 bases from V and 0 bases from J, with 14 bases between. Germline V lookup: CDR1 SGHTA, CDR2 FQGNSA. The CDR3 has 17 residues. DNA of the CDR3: TGTGCCAGCAGCCGCCGCCCAGGGAGCTCTGGGGCCAACGTCCTGACTTTC. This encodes CASSRRPGSSGANVLTF.

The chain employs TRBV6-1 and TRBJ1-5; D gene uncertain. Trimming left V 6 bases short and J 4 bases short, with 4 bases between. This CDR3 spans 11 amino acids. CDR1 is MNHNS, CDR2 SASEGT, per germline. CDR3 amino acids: CASRGNQPQHF. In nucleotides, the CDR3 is TGTGCCAGCAGGGGGAATCAGCCCCAGCATTTT.

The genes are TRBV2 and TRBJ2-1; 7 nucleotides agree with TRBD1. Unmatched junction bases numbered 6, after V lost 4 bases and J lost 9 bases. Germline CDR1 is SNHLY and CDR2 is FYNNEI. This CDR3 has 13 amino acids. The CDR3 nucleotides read TGTGCCAGCAGTGTCACAGGGGTGAGTGAGCAGTTCTTC. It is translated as CASSVTGVSEQFF.

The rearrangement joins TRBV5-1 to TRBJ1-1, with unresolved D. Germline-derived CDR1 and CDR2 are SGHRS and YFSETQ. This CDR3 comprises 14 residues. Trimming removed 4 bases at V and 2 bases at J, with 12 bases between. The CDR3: CASSLSVDNTEAFF. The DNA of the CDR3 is TGCGCCAGCAGCCTCTCGGTAGATAACACTGAAGCTTTCTTT.

The DNA of the CDR3 is TGTGCCAGCAGTTACACAAGGACAGGGGGCCCCTACGAGCAGTACTTC. This sequence encodes CASSYTRTGGPYEQYF. The chain recombines TRBV6-5 with TRBJ2-4; 11 bases are a match to TRBD1. The DNA matches TRBJ2-7 better at its end, which makes the J call doubtful. The germline V gene has CDR1 MNHEY and CDR2 SVGAGI. The CDR3 has 16 residues.

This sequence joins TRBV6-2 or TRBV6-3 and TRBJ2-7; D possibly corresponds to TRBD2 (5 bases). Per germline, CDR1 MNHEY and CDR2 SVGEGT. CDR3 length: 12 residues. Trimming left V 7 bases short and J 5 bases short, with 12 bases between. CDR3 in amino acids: CASNSPGNEQYF. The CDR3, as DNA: TGTGCCAGCAACAGCCCCGGGAACGAGCAGTACTTC.

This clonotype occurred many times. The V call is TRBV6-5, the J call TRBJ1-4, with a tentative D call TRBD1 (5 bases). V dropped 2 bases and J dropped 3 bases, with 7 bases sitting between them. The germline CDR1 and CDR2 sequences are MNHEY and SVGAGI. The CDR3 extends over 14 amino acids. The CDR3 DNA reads TGTGCCAGCAGTTACGGGGGAGCTAATGAAAAACTGTTTTTT. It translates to CASSYGGANEKLFF.

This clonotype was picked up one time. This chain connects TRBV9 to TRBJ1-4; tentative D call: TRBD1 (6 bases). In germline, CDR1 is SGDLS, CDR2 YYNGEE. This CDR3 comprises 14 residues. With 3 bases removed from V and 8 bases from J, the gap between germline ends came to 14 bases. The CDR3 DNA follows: TGTGCCAGCAGCGCACAGGGAGGGCGAGAAAAACTGTTTTTT. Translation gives CASSAQGGREKLFF. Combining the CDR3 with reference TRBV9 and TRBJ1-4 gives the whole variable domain DSGVTQTPKHLITATGQRVTLRCSPRSGDLSVYWYQQSLDQGLQFLIQYYNGEERAKGNILERFSAQQFPDLHSELNLSSLELGDSALYFCASSAQGGREKLFFGSGTQLSVL.

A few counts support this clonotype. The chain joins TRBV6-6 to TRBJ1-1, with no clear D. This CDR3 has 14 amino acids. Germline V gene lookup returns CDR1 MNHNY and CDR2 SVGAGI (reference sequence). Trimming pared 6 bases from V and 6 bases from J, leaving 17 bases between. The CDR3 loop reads CASSPRREDAEAFF. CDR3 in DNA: TGTGCCAGCAGCCCCCGACGTGAGGATGCTGAAGCTTTCTTT.

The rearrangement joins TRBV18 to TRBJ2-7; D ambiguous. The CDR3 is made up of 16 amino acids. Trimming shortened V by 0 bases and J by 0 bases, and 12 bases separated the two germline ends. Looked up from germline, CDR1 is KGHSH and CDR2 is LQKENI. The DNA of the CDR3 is TGTGCCAGCTCACCACCTTGGCGGTCGGGCTCCTACGAGCAGTACTTC. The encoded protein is CASSPPWRSGSYEQYF.

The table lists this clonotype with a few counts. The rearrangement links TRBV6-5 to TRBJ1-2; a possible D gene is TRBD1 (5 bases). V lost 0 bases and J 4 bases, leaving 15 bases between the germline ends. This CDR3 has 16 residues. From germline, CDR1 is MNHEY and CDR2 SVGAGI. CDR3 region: CASSYSTAVRGYGYTF. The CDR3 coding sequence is TGTGCCAGCAGTTACTCGACGGCGGTGAGGGGCTATGGCTACACCTTC.

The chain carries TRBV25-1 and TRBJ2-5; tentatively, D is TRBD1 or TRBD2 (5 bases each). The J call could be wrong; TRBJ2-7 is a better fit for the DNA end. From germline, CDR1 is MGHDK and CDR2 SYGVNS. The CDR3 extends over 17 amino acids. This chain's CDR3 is CASSEPSGPLSVYEQYF. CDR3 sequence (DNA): TGTGCCAGCAGTGAACCCTCGGGACCCCTCTCGGTATACGAGCAGTACTTC.